Given below is one T cell receptor (beta chain) in context. Authors' data handling: Estimates of nucleated cell counts were drawn from the amplification of reference gene primers. Sequencing used immunoSEQ multiplex PCR; TCRdb keeps in-frame clones, though not all of them. V, J and clone size are taken as reported in that table, and D and trimming were inferred from the DNA itself. This sample has approximately 150,000 clones, with 87% found just once. These data originate in a study of blood T cell repertoires in COVID-19. Across the whole study: Samples came from the United States, Italy and Spain, spanning acute and convalescent COVID-19. In each case, the material was cDNA or gDNA derived from T cells, B-cell-depleted T cells, or PBMCs.

CDR1 is GTSNPN and CDR2 is SVGIG in the germline V gene (reference sequence). The CDR3 has 15 residues. V lost 3 bases, J lost 9 bases, and 15 bases stayed unmatched. The specimen was peripheral blood. This receptor was identified in a woman aged 45 to 65 with acute or convalescent COVID-19. V usage is TRBV30 and J usage is TRBJ2-3; 7 bases line up with TRBD1. The CDR3 loop reads CAWRVRGSARVTQYF. CDR3 sequence (DNA): TGTGCCTGGAGAGTCAGGGGGTCCGCTCGGGTAACGCAGTATTTT.